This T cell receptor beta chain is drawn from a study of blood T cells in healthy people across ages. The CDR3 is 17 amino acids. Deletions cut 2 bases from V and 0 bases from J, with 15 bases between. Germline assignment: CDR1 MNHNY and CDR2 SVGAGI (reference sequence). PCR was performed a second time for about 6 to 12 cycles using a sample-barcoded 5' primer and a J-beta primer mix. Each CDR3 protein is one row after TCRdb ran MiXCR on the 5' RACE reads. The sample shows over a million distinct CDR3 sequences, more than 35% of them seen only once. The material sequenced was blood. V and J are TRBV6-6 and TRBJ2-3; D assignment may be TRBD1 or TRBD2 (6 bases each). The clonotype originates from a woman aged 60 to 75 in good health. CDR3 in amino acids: CASSYRVGGRSTDTQYF. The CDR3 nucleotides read TGTGCCAGCAGTTACCGCGTGGGGGGCCGGAGCACAGATACGCAGTATTTT.